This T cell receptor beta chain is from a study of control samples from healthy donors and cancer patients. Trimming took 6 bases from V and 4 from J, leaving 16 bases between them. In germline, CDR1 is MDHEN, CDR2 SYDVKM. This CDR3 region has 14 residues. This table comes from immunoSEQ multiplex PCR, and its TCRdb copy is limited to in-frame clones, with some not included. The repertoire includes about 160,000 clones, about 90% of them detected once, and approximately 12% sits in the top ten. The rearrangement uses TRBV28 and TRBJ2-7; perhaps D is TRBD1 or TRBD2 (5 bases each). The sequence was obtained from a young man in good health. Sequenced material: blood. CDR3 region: CASRRQGVLYEQYF. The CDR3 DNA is TGTGCCAGCAGGAGGCAGGGAGTATTGTACGAGCAGTACTTC.